This is a list of T cell receptor beta chains from one sample in a study of regulatory T cells in long-lasting Graves disease. TCRdb itself ran the multiplex PCR reads through MiXCR, one entry per CDR3 protein. The sample has roughly 380,000 distinct CDR3 sequences, about 14% seen once. This specimen was peripheral blood mononuclear cells (PBMCs), taken at new diagnosis, from a patient treated with antithyroid drugs. The source is a female donor with Graves disease. CDR3s include the opening cysteine and the closing phenylalanine or tryptophan. The D gene is left open where the match is weak. Clone size is not always given. Where it is, it says once, few, many or a class for expanded clones.

v_call	clone_size	d_call	j_call	cdr3_nt	cdr3_aa
TRBV2	-	TRBD2	TRBJ2-2	TGTGCCAGCCTGACTAGCGGGAGTTCCGGGGGGCTGTTTTTT	CASLTSGSSGGLFF
TRBV20-1	many	-	TRBJ2-5	TGCAGTGCTAGGTTAGCCGAGACCCAGTACTTC	CSARLAETQYF
TRBV12-5	many	TRBD1	TRBJ2-3	TGTGCTAGTGGTTTGGCAACCGTGGGACAGGGCTATAAAGATACGCAGTATTTT	CASGLATVGQGYKDTQYF
TRBV7-2	few	TRBD1	TRBJ1-3	TGTGCCAGCAGCTTTACAATGACAGGGACCACCGACGGAAACACCATATATTTT	CASSFTMTGTTDGNTIYF
TRBV29-1	-	TRBD2	TRBJ2-2	TGCAGCTCCGCGGGGGACAACACCGGGGAGCTGTTTTTT	CSSAGDNTGELFF
TRBV5-5	many	-	TRBJ2-2	TGTGCCAGCCGATACACCGGCCGGGGGCTCTTGAACACCGGGGAGCTGTTTTTT	CASRYTGRGLLNTGELFF
TRBV28	many	-	TRBJ1-3	TGTGCCAGCAGTTTATCTGGACAGTTCTCTGGAAACACCATATATTTT	CASSLSGQFSGNTIYF
TRBV9	many	TRBD2	TRBJ2-7	TGTGCCAGCAGCAGCGGGGGGGCCGGCGAGCAGTACTTC	CASSSGGAGEQYF
TRBV15	many	TRBD2	TRBJ2-1	TGTGCCACCAGCAGAGGTAGCGGGCCCGTGAATGAGCAGTTCTTC	CATSRGSGPVNEQFF
TRBV20-1	many	-	TRBJ1-2	TGCAGTGCTAGAGATCGGCGGGGGGCTGGCTATGGCTACACCTTC	CSARDRRGAGYGYTF
TRBV11-2	many	-	TRBJ2-3	TGTGCCAGCTCAGGGGATACGCAGTATTTT	CASSGDTQYF
TRBV9	few	TRBD1	TRBJ1-3	TGTGCCAGCAGCAGCACGGACAGGTGGAACACCATATATTTT	CASSSTDRWNTIYF
TRBV10-2	few	-	TRBJ1-4	TGCGCCAGCAGTGGTAAAACGGGTAATGAAAAACTGTTTTTT	CASSGKTGNEKLFF
TRBV28	many	-	TRBJ1-2	TGTGCCAGCAGTCCGACGGCCCCCTATGGCTACACCTTC	CASSPTAPYGYTF
TRBV29-1	-	-	TRBJ2-2	TGCAGCGTTGAAACGGGACGGCGGAACACCGGGGAGCTGTTTTTT	CSVETGRRNTGELFF
TRBV7-2	many	-	TRBJ2-1	TGTGCCAGCAGCGCAGTTTATGAGCAGTTCTTC	CASSAVYEQFF
TRBV3-1	many	TRBD1	TRBJ1-1	TGTGCCAGCAGCCCCCGGACAGGGAAAGGCACTGAAGCTTTCTTT	CASSPRTGKGTEAFF
TRBV6-1	few	-	TRBJ2-2	TGTGCCAGCAGTCTCGTAAGGGACCAGAACACCGGGGAGCTGTTTTTT	CASSLVRDQNTGELFF
TRBV20-1	many	TRBD1	TRBJ1-1	TGCAGTGCCAGCGGGACAGGGGGTCGCTTGAGCACTGAAGCTTTCTTT	CSASGTGGRLSTEAFF
TRBV4-3	many	-	TRBJ2-5	TGCGCCAGCAGCCAAGATACGCGGACCCAGTACTTC	CASSQDTRTQYF
TRBV20-1	-	TRBD2	TRBJ2-2	TGCAGTGCTAGAAGTCCCTCGGCTAGCGGGATGAACACCGGGGAGCTGTTTTTT	CSARSPSASGMNTGELFF
TRBV28	-	-	TRBJ2-4	TGTGCCAGCAGTTCGACCCGTCCCCTGGACCTAAGGGGGTACTTC	CASSSTRPLDLRGYF